A single T cell receptor beta chain is shown here with its context. TCRbeta library construction was performed incorporating unique molecular identifiers. MiXCR was run by TCRdb on the PCR reads, yielding one entry per CDR3 protein. Among about half a million distinct CDR3 sequences, 12% were seen once, and the ten largest hold around 5.6%. V was trimmed by 4 bases and J by 0 bases, leaving 10 bases between them. The CDR3 covers 15 residues. Germline CDR1 and CDR2: MNHEY and SVGEGT. The source of the sample is a study of T-cell reconstitution after alpha-beta-depleted transplantation in children. The chain recombines TRBV6-2 or TRBV6-3 with TRBJ2-1; D is undetermined. The sample consisted of PBMCs from the stem cell graft donor, taken from the stem cell graft. The sequence derives from a human donor who donated a stem cell graft to a child with combined immunodeficiency. The CDR3 bases are TGTGCCAGCAGTTTACTAACCTTCTCCTACAATGAGCAGTTCTTC. It is translated as CASSLLTFSYNEQFF.